Listed here are 17 T cell receptor beta chains from one sample, sequenced in a study of T-cell memory formation after mild COVID-19. TCRdb called the 5' RACE reads again in MiXCR, with one record for every CDR3 protein. The data show around 250,000 distinct CDR3 sequences, 15% to 20% seen once. The source material was PBMCs or a T cell subset sorted from them (not recorded which). The source of these receptors is a man younger than 35 who had mild COVID-19 (a few samples of this study predate the infection). Cell type and time point are not known.

The V gene is TRBV7-2, the J gene TRBJ2-3; TRBD2 agrees at 9 bases. V lost 5 bases, J lost 6 bases, and 12 bases stayed unmatched. The CDR3 spans 16 residues. Germline V lookup: CDR1 SGHTA, CDR2 FQGNSA. Here the CDR3 DNA reads TGTGCCAGCAGCCAGCTAGGGCGGGGGGGCCCCGATACGCAGTATTTT. As protein: CASSQLGRGGPDTQYF. The full variable domain, completed using reference TRBV7-2 and TRBJ2-3, is GAGVSQSPSNKVTEKGKDVELRCDPISGHTALYWYRQSLGQGLEFLIYFQGNSAPDKSGLPSDRFSAERTGGSVSTLTIQRTQQEDSAVYLCASSQLGRGGPDTQYFGPGTRLTVL.

J is TRBJ1-5 and V is TRBV5-1, with 10 nucleotides matching TRBD1. In germline, CDR1 is SGHRS, CDR2 YFSETQ. This CDR3 spans 13 amino acids. The V and J ends lost 3 bases and 10 bases, in that order; junction bases with no gene match: 4. As DNA, the CDR3 is TGCGCCAGCAGCTCGACAGGGGGCTCTCCCCAGCATTTT. This gives the protein CASSSTGGSPQHF.

The chain carries TRBV18 and TRBJ1-2; TRBD1 aligns across 11 bases. The length of the CDR3 is 17 residues. The V gene end was trimmed by 3 bases and the J gene end by 0 bases; junction bases not matched to a gene: 6. The germline V gene encodes CDR1 KGHSH and CDR2 LQKENI. CDR3 nucleotide sequence: TGTGCCAGCTCACCGAGGGACAGGGGGGAAGCTAACTATGGCTACACCTTC. Protein: CASSPRDRGEANYGYTF.

The sample holds a few counts of this clonotype. V is TRBV5-1 and J is TRBJ2-2; weak D call: TRBD1 (6 bases). Trimming left V 4 bases short and J 0 bases short, with 10 bases between. The CDR3 is 15 residues long. CDR1 and CDR2 from the germline V gene are SGHRS and YFSETQ. The CDR3 here is CASSPGTSNTGELFF. Written as DNA, the CDR3 is TGCGCCAGCAGCCCAGGGACATCGAACACCGGGGAGCTGTTTTTT.

This clonotype was seen at least ten times. The chain joins TRBV10-3 to TRBJ2-7; D ambiguous. Trimming left V 10 bases short and J 1 base short, with 14 bases between. Germline CDR1 and CDR2: ENHRY and SYGVKD. The CDR3 sequence is 13 residues long. CDR3 sequence (DNA): TGTGCCACCCGGGCTACCCTATCCTACGAGCAGTACTTC. Translated, it gives CATRATLSYEQYF.

This clonotype was recorded a few times. The J gene is TRBJ1-2, the V gene TRBV6-6; 7 bases map to TRBD1. The CDR3 has 13 amino acids. The germline CDR1 and CDR2 sequences are MNHNY and SVGAGI (reference sequence). V shed 5 bases and J 8 bases; nucleotides not matched to a gene: 8. This CDR3 is CASSSDREKGYTF. The CDR3 DNA follows: TGTGCCAGCAGTAGTGACAGGGAAAAGGGCTACACCTTC.

This clonotype has only a few counts. The V call is TRBV3-1, the J call TRBJ2-1, with TRBD2 matching 10 bases. The CDR3 spans 15 residues. V gave up 4 bases and J gave up 10 bases; unmatched junction bases: 10. The germline gives CDR1 LGHDT, CDR2 YNNKEL (reference sequence). The CDR3 DNA is TGTGCCAGCAGCCTAGGAACCAATAGCGGGGGGGAGCAGTTCTTC. Its protein product is CASSLGTNSGGEQFF.

This clonotype was seen a handful of times. This chain connects TRBV7-9 to TRBJ2-2; 8 nucleotides match TRBD1. V lost 5 bases to trimming and J lost 4 bases; unmatched junction nucleotides: 9. CDR1 and CDR2 (germline): SEHNR, FQNEAQ (reference sequence). CDR3 length: 16 amino acids. This CDR3 is CASSPRQGRSTGELFF. CDR3 nucleotide sequence: TGTGCCAGCAGCCCCAGACAGGGGCGAAGCACCGGGGAGCTGTTTTTT.

The CDR3 is CASSPGGGRSPDTQYF. The CDR3 DNA reads TGTGCCAGCAGCCCGGGCGGGGGCAGAAGCCCAGATACGCAGTATTTT. The chain recombines TRBV14 with TRBJ2-3; maybe TRBD2 (7 bases). The germline CDR1 and CDR2 sequences are SGHDN and FVKESK. The V end was cut by 4 bases, the J end by 4 bases, with 18 bases between. The length of the CDR3 is 16 residues.

This clonotype turned up a few times. The chain recombines TRBV9 with TRBJ2-1, with D possibly being TRBD2 (6 bases). V lost 2 bases and J lost 9, with 9 bases in between. The CDR3 length is 12 residues. Germline V gene lookup returns CDR1 SGDLS and CDR2 YYNGEE. CDR3 sequence: CASSVRGTEQFF. The CDR3 DNA sequence: TGTGCCAGCAGCGTTCGGGGGACTGAGCAGTTCTTC.

This clonotype was observed a few times. V gene TRBV5-1 combines with J gene TRBJ1-2; no clear D. Germline CDR1 and CDR2: SGHRS and YFSETQ. This CDR3 is built from 15 residues. V gave up 0 bases and J gave up 6 bases, with 15 bases separating them. The CDR3 coding sequence is TGCGCCAGCAGCTTGGGGGTACAGACGGGAAATGGCTACACCTTC. Translating it yields CASSLGVQTGNGYTF. The variable domain in full, completed from reference TRBV5-1 and TRBJ1-2, reads KAGVTQTPRYLIKTRGQQVTLSCSPISGHRSVSWYQQTPGQGLQFLFEYFSETQRNKGNFPGRFSGRQFSNSRSEMNVSTLELGDSALYLCASSLGVQTGNGYTFGSGTRLTVV.

The V gene is TRBV5-1, the J gene TRBJ2-3; D is unresolved. Trimming stripped 1 base from V and 0 bases from J, with 9 bases between. CDR1 SGHRS and CDR2 YFSETQ come from the germline V gene. CDR3 size: 15 residues. The CDR3 coding sequence is TGCGCCAGCAGCTTGATGGGGTTTAGCACAGATACGCAGTATTTT. It codes for CASSLMGFSTDTQYF.

This clonotype appeared once. V and J are TRBV12-3 or TRBV12-4 and TRBJ1-1; 9 nucleotides align to TRBD1. The CDR3 consists of 16 residues. V shed 6 bases, J shed 3 bases, and the junction held 11 bases outside the gene matches. The CDR3 DNA reads TGTGCCAGCAGCCTGGCTCTAGGACAGGGGTACACTGAAGCTTTCTTT. This translates into CASSLALGQGYTEAFF.

The CDR3: CASFTYTGELFF. DNA of the CDR3: TGTGCCAGCTTCACTTACACCGGGGAGCTGTTTTTT. V is TRBV18 and J is TRBJ2-2; D not resolved. This CDR3 comprises 12 residues. Trimming pared 7 bases from V and 3 bases from J, leaving 6 bases between. The germline CDR1 and CDR2 sequences are KGHSH and LQKENI.

This clonotype was counted between two and nine times. The rearrangement uses TRBV20-1 and TRBJ2-7; no definite D call. Trimming stripped 8 bases from V and 7 bases from J, with 15 bases between. Germline CDR1 reads DFQATT; CDR2 reads SNEGSKA (reference sequence). This CDR3 is built from 11 residues. The DNA of the CDR3 is TGCAGTACCATCCTACTGACGGAGCAGTACTTC. Amino acid sequence: CSTILLTEQYF.

CDR3 nucleotide sequence: TGTGCCAGCCGGGAGGGACCTAGCACAGATACGCAGTATTTT. Translated: CASREGPSTDTQYF. This chain connects TRBV6-1 to TRBJ2-3, with TRBD2 matching 8 bases. The V gene end was trimmed by 8 bases and the J gene end by 0 bases; junction bases not matched to a gene: 4. CDR1 and CDR2 from the germline V gene are MNHNS and SASEGT. This CDR3 comprises 14 residues.

The chain combines TRBV25-1 with TRBJ1-2; D remains ambiguous. The CDR3 is 12 amino acids. The V and J ends lost 1 base and 3 bases respectively, with 3 bases between them. Looked up from germline, CDR1 is MGHDK and CDR2 is SYGVNS. The DNA for the CDR3 is TGTGCCAGCAGTGAATCCGACTATGGCTACACCTTC. Its protein product is CASSESDYGYTF.